The 9 T cell receptor beta chains below come from one sample, sequenced in a study of shared clonotypes between healthy human individuals. Only in-frame clones appear in the TCRdb table, and some are missing; sequencing was by immunoSEQ multiplex PCR. The sample has around 1.9 million clones, roughly 95% seen once. Positively selected for CCR7, the CD45RO-negative cells used as naive CD8 cells excluded terminally differentiated effector memory CD45RA+ cells. The sequencing sample was made of naive CD8+ T cells from PBMCs. These receptors all stem from a young man in good health. Some clones in this sample may be carry-over from other donors' samples.

The chain is built from TRBV7-9 and TRBJ1-2, with D uncertain. This CDR3 has 12 amino acids. The germline CDR1 and CDR2 sequences are SEHNR and FQNEAQ (reference sequence). V lost 0 bases, J lost 7 bases, and 6 bases lay in between. CDR3 nucleotide sequence: TGTGCCAGCAGCTTAGCTGAAGGTGGCTACACCTTC. This codes for CASSLAEGGYTF.

V usage is TRBV27 and J usage is TRBJ1-1; 8 bases agree with TRBD1. Germline V gene sequence: CDR1 MNHEY, CDR2 SMNVEV (reference sequence). V dropped 8 bases and J dropped 5; count of bases not matched to a gene: 7. The CDR3 has 13 amino acids. The CDR3 nucleotides are TGTGCCAGCGCACAGGGGGGATGGACTGAAGCTTTCTTT. Its protein is CASAQGGWTEAFF.

As regards this clone: In the same sample, other DNA sequences code for this CDR3. The rearrangement links TRBV28 to TRBJ2-7, with D unclear. Trimming stripped 5 bases from V and 4 bases from J, with 6 bases between. The CDR3 loop spans 11 amino acids. Germline CDR1 and CDR2: MDHEN and SYDVKM. DNA of the CDR3: TGTGCCAGCAGTCCCCTATACGAGCAGTACTTC. It is translated as CASSPLYEQYF.

V usage is TRBV7-9 and J usage is TRBJ1-2, with 11 nucleotides matching TRBD1. V shed 3 bases and J 8 bases; nucleotides not matched to a gene: 8. CDR3 size: 15 residues. Germline CDR1 is SEHNR and CDR2 is FQNEAQ (reference sequence). DNA of the CDR3: TGTGCCAGCAGCTTCACCGGGACAGGGGGTAGCGGCTACACCTTC. It yields the protein CASSFTGTGGSGYTF.

This clone has more than one count but fewer than ten. This sequence joins TRBV4-1 and TRBJ1-1; D is undetermined. The germline V gene encodes CDR1 MGHRA and CDR2 YSYEKL. Trimming stripped 1 base from V and 4 bases from J, with 13 bases between. The CDR3 consists of 15 residues. The CDR3 bases are TGCGCCAGCAGCCAAGGTCGCGAGGGAGGCACTGAAGCTTTCTTT. It codes for CASSQGREGGTEAFF.

The chain has TRBV25-1 and TRBJ1-1, with 11 positions matching TRBD1. The germline CDR1 and CDR2 sequences are MGHDK and SYGVNS. The CDR3 has 18 residues. J gave up 5 bases and V 5 bases, and 16 bases lay outside the gene matches. CDR3 region: CASSPYGTGQGGDTEAFF. In DNA, the CDR3 is TGTGCCAGCAGTCCTTACGGCACGGGACAGGGGGGGGATACTGAAGCTTTCTTT.

On this clone: A junction boundary mismatches the germline segment, possibly from a read error. CDR3 DNA: TGTGCCAGCAGTATATGGCCGCTAAATAACTATGGCTACACCTTC. Its translation: CASSIWPLNNYGYTF. V is TRBV28 and J is TRBJ1-2; D gene unclear. The V gene's germline CDR1 is MDHEN and CDR2 SYDVKM. This CDR3 is built from 15 residues.

The V and J genes are TRBV9 and TRBJ2-3, with D possibly being TRBD1 (5 bases). With 1 base removed from V and 3 bases from J, the gap between germline ends came to 15 bases. CDR1 and CDR2 from the germline V gene are SGDLS and YYNGEE. This CDR3 is 16 amino acids long. The CDR3 coding sequence is TGTGCCAGCAGCGTAAACTCAAGACAGCTGACAGATACGCAGTATTTT. Translation gives CASSVNSRQLTDTQYF. The full variable domain, in which reference TRBV9 and TRBJ2-3 provide the parts outside the CDR3, is DSGVTQTPKHLITATGQRVTLRCSPRSGDLSVYWYQQSLDQGLQFLIQYYNGEERAKGNILERFSAQQFPDLHSELNLSSLELGDSALYFCASSVNSRQLTDTQYFGPGTRLTVL.

This chain joins TRBV2 and TRBJ2-7; D might be TRBD1 (5 bases). The CDR3 is 15 amino acids. Per the germline V gene, CDR1 is SNHLY and CDR2 is FYNNEI. With 7 bases removed from V and 3 bases from J, the gap between germline ends came to 19 bases. The CDR3 region is CASTYGQGIFYEQYF. Here the CDR3 DNA reads TGTGCCAGCACCTACGGACAAGGGATATTCTACGAGCAGTACTTC.